Below are 5 T cell receptor beta chains sequenced from a single sample in a study of blood T cell repertoires in COVID-19. The protocol was immunoSEQ multiplex PCR, while the TCRdb copy is restricted to in-frame clones and leaves out a portion. Of about 110,000 clones detected, roughly 85% appear once; the ten largest clones hold around 2%. The source material was peripheral blood. The receptors originated from a human donor in a cohort sampled during active COVID-19.

The genes are TRBV7-3 and TRBJ2-3, with 8 bases that match TRBD1. This CDR3 is built from 17 residues. The V and J ends lost 0 bases and 3 bases, in that order; junction bases with no gene match: 8. In germline, CDR1 is SGHTA, CDR2 FQGTGA. The CDR3 is CASSLTGQGARTDTQYF. In DNA form, the CDR3 reads TGTGCCAGCAGCTTAACGGGGCAGGGGGCAAGGACAGATACGCAGTATTTT.

This clone has a handful of counts. The V call is TRBV7-9, the J call TRBJ1-5; 9 positions agree with TRBD1. The CDR3 is 16 residues long. The junction had 7 bases not matched to a gene; V was cut back by 5 bases and J by 2 bases. Germline lookup yields CDR1 SEHNR and CDR2 FQNEAQ (reference sequence). The CDR3 coding sequence is TGTGCCAGCAGCCCGGGGACAGGGCGCGGCAATCAGCCCCAGCATTTT. It codes for CASSPGTGRGNQPQHF.

This clone was seen a handful of times. The gene calls are TRBV6-1 and TRBJ2-1, with TRBD1 matching over 9 bases. Germline-derived CDR1 and CDR2 are MNHNS and SASEGT. CDR3 size: 17 residues. V was pared by 4 bases and J by 9 bases, with 16 bases of the junction left unmatched. The CDR3 region is CASSVRGPRQGGGEQFF. The CDR3 nucleotides read TGTGCCAGCAGTGTGAGGGGGCCCAGACAGGGGGGAGGTGAGCAGTTCTTC.

This clone was seen a few times. V gene TRBV7-8 combines with J gene TRBJ2-1; 9 nucleotides line up with TRBD2. Trimming cost V 5 bases and J 6 bases; bases outside gene matches: 14. Germline CDR1 is SGHVS and CDR2 is FQNEAQ. CDR3 length: 17 amino acids. CDR3 in amino acids: CASSPGTSRITGNEQFF. The CDR3 nucleotides are TGTGCCAGCAGCCCAGGGACTAGCAGAATCACGGGCAATGAGCAGTTCTTC. The variable domain in full, with the rest retrieved from reference TRBV7-8 and TRBJ2-1, is GAGVSQSPRYKVAKRGQDVALRCDPISGHVSLFWYQQALGQGPEFLTYFQNEAQLDKSGLPSDRFFAERPEGSVSTLKIQRTQQEDSAVYLCASSPGTSRITGNEQFFGPGTRLTVL.

This rearrangement joins TRBV6-6 to TRBJ2-2; TRBD1 agrees at 7 bases. Trimming removed 7 bases from V and 7 bases from J; junction bases left unmatched: 15. CDR3 size: 16 residues. Per germline, CDR1 MNHNY and CDR2 SVGAGI (reference sequence). This CDR3 reads CASIQGQGVVGGELFF. DNA for the CDR3: TGTGCCAGCATCCAGGGGCAGGGGGTGGTCGGCGGGGAGCTGTTTTTT.